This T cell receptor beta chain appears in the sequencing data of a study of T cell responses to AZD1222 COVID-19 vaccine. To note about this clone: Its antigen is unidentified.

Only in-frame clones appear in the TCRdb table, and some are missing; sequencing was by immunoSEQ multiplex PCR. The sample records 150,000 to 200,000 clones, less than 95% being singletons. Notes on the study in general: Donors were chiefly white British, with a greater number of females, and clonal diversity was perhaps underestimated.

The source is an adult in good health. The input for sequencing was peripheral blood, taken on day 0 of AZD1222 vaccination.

As DNA, the CDR3 is TGTGCCACCGGACAGGCCTATGGCTACACCTTC. As protein: CATGQAYGYTF. The chain has TRBV10-3 and TRBJ1-2; TRBD1 agrees at 7 bases. Germline values: CDR1 ENHRY, CDR2 SYGVKD. With V trimmed by 10 bases and J by 4 bases, 3 bases remained unmatched. The CDR3 length is 11 residues.